The rows below give T cell receptor beta chains drawn from one sample of a study of glioma-infiltrating T cells after dendritic cell vaccination. The table came from immunoSEQ multiplex PCR; TCRdb's copy has only in-frame clones and leaves some out. The table includes about 110,000 clones, 85% to 90% detected once. Source: blood, taken after dendritic cell vaccination. These receptors came from a human donor with glioblastoma. CDR3s include the opening cysteine and the closing phenylalanine or tryptophan. D genes are given only for firm matches. Clone size is not always given. Where it is, it says once, few, many or a class for expanded clones.

- TRBJ1-1 14 TRBD1 TRBV7-6 CASSASTGGTEAFF TGTGCCAGCAGCGCCAGCACAGGGGGCACTGAAGCTTTCTTT
- TRBJ1-5 16 - TRBV7-8 CASSSTRGGGNQPQHF TGTGCCAGCAGCTCTACCCGGGGGGGAGGCAATCAGCCCCAGCATTTT
- TRBJ1-6 14 - TRBV27 CASSFGPTASPLHF TGTGCCAGCAGTTTTGGGCCGACGGCTTCACCCCTCCACTTT
- TRBJ1-2 14 TRBD1 TRBV5-6 CASSLGQGGPGYTF TGTGCCAGCAGCTTGGGGCAGGGGGGTCCTGGCTACACCTTC
- TRBJ1-1 15 TRBD1 TRBV12-5 CASGLARTGNTEAFF TGTGCTAGTGGTTTGGCCCGGACAGGGAACACTGAAGCTTTCTTT
- TRBJ1-3 16 - TRBV5-1 CASSLAGIRGGNTIYF TGCGCCAGCAGCTTGGCAGGGATACGAGGCGGAAACACCATATATTTT
- TRBJ2-5 14 TRBD2 TRBV5-1 CASSPGLASETQYF TGCGCCAGCAGCCCCGGACTAGCTTCCGAGACCCAGTACTTC
once TRBJ1-1 14 - TRBV11-3 CASSSIGRGDEAFF TGTGCCAGCAGCTCTATTGGCAGGGGTGACGAAGCTTTCTTT
- TRBJ2-5 15 TRBD2 TRBV28 CASSAPSGREETQYF TGTGCCAGCAGTGCCCCTAGCGGGAGGGAAGAGACCCAGTACTTC
- TRBJ2-2 13 TRBD1 TRBV5-1 CASSGTDTGELFF TGCGCCAGCAGCGGGACAGACACCGGGGAGCTGTTTTTT
few TRBJ1-5 14 TRBD1 TRBV7-8 CASSWTGFTQPQHF TGTGCCAGCAGCTGGACAGGGTTTACTCAGCCCCAGCATTTT
- TRBJ2-7 13 - TRBV5-1 CASSLELTYEQYF TGCGCCAGCAGCTTGGAACTAACCTACGAGCAGTACTTC
- TRBJ2-7 13 - TRBV5-1 CASSLARKSRQYF TGCGCCAGCAGCTTGGCCAGGAAAAGTCGGCAGTACTTC
- TRBJ2-1 15 - TRBV9 CASSVGFEQYNEQFF TGTGCCAGCAGCGTAGGATTCGAGCAATACAATGAGCAGTTCTTC
- TRBJ1-2 15 - TRBV11-2 CASSSLTGINYGYTF TGTGCCAGCAGCTCTCTTACAGGGATAAACTATGGCTACACCTTC
- TRBJ2-4 15 TRBD1 TRBV4-1 CASSQDSGTGYIQYF TGCGCCAGCAGCCAAGACTCCGGGACAGGGTACATTCAGTACTTC
- TRBJ1-2 13 TRBD1 TRBV19 CASSINRGYGYTF TGTGCCAGTAGTATTAACAGGGGTTATGGCTACACCTTC
- TRBJ1-2 15 - TRBV18 CASSPPQGTNYGYTF TGTGCCAGCTCACCCCCCCAGGGAACTAACTATGGCTACACCTTC
- TRBJ1-2 14 TRBD1 TRBV7-8 CASSEGAGRYGYTF TGTGCCAGCAGCGAGGGGGCAGGGAGGTATGGCTACACCTTC
- TRBJ1-2 14 - TRBV14 CASSQDSLGYGYTF TGTGCCAGCAGCCAGGACAGTTTGGGGTATGGCTACACCTTC
- TRBJ1-1 15 - TRBV6-1 CASRLVPGAATEAFF TGTGCCAGCAGACTCGTTCCTGGTGCGGCCACTGAAGCTTTCTTT
- TRBJ2-3 15 TRBD1 TRBV10-3 CAIREGTGSTDTQYF TGTGCCATCAGGGAAGGGACAGGAAGCACAGATACGCAGTATTTT
- TRBJ1-6 13 - TRBV6-1 CASSEAQNSPLHF TGTGCCAGCAGTGAAGCGCAGAATTCACCCCTCCACTTT
- TRBJ1-6 13 - TRBV6-4 CASSEAENSPLHF TGTGCCAGCAGTGAGGCAGAAAATTCACCCCTCCACTTT
- TRBJ1-4 15 - TRBV4-2 CASSPDSATNEKLFF TGTGCCAGCAGTCCGGACAGTGCAACTAATGAAAAACTGTTTTTT
- TRBJ2-7 14 - TRBV6-1 CASAGTQSSYEQYF TGTGCCAGCGCGGGGACTCAGAGCTCCTACGAGCAGTACTTC
- TRBJ1-2 13 - TRBV15 CATSRGDKDGYTF TGTGCCACCAGCAGAGGGGACAAGGATGGCTACACCTTC
- TRBJ2-7 11 - TRBV6-5 CASRRAYEQYF TGTGCCAGCCGTCGGGCCTACGAGCAGTACTTC
- TRBJ2-1 14 TRBD2 TRBV28 CASSLAGEYNEQFF TGTGCCAGCAGTTTGGCGGGAGAGTACAATGAGCAGTTCTTC
- TRBJ2-1 18 TRBD1 TRBV25-1 CASSARPGTGGDFNEQFF TGTGCCAGCAGTGCGCGTCCCGGGACAGGGGGCGATTTCAATGAGCAGTTCTTC
- TRBJ2-1 13 TRBD2 TRBV27 CASSSRDYNEQFF TGTGCCAGCAGTTCCAGGGACTATAATGAGCAGTTCTTC
- TRBJ2-1 15 TRBD1 TRBV11-2 CASSSGDRSFREQFF TGTGCCAGCAGCTCAGGGGACAGGAGCTTCAGAGAGCAGTTCTTC
- TRBJ1-1 13 TRBD1 TRBV7-9 CASSLTGFTEAFF TGTGCCAGCAGCTTGACAGGGTTCACTGAAGCTTTCTTT
- TRBJ2-2 13 - TRBV14 CASSQGGVGELFF TGTGCCAGCAGCCAAGGAGGTGTCGGGGAGCTGTTTTTT
- TRBJ1-2 16 TRBD1 TRBV5-1 CASSLNPGTDNYGYTF TGCGCCAGCAGCTTGAATCCCGGGACAGATAACTATGGCTACACCTTC
- TRBJ1-5 14 - TRBV19 CASSIGGAGQPQHF TGTGCCAGTAGTATTGGGGGGGCAGGTCAGCCCCAGCATTTT
- TRBJ2-7 19 - TRBV5-1 CASSSSGSWAAVPTYEQYF TGCGCCAGCAGCTCCTCAGGGTCCTGGGCCGCGGTACCTACCTACGAGCAGTACTTC
- TRBJ2-2 14 - TRBV5-1 CASSNGQNTGELFF TGCGCCAGCAGCAACGGACAGAACACCGGGGAGCTGTTTTTT
once TRBJ1-1 13 TRBD1 TRBV29-1 CSVERRDSQEAFF TGCAGCGTTGAACGCCGGGACAGCCAAGAAGCTTTCTTT
- TRBJ1-5 15 - TRBV5-6 CASSLWSGVNQPQHF TGTGCCAGCAGCTTGTGGTCGGGGGTCAATCAGCCCCAGCATTTT
- TRBJ1-2 15 - TRBV6-1 CASSEDGGGFYGYTF TGTGCCAGCAGTGAAGACGGGGGGGGGTTCTATGGCTACACCTTC
- TRBJ1-3 15 - TRBV5-1 CASSTQGSAGNTIYF TGCGCCAGCAGCACACAGGGTTCCGCTGGAAACACCATATATTTT
- TRBJ1-1 14 TRBD1 TRBV6-1 CASSEPGQRTEAFF TGTGCCAGCAGTGAACCGGGACAGCGAACTGAAGCTTTCTTT
- TRBJ2-2 15 - TRBV6-5 CASSYSGRGAGELFF TGTGCCAGCAGTTACTCCGGCAGGGGCGCCGGGGAGCTGTTTTTT
- TRBJ2-5 16 TRBD2 TRBV5-1 CASSWGSGGASETQYF TGCGCCAGCAGCTGGGGTAGCGGGGGGGCTTCAGAGACCCAGTACTTC
- TRBJ1-1 14 - TRBV21-1 CASSKARGDTEAFF TGTGCCAGCAGCAAAGCCAGGGGAGACACTGAAGCTTTCTTT
- TRBJ1-5 15 TRBD1 TRBV27 CASSSGTGINQPQHF TGTGCCAGCAGTTCCGGGACAGGGATCAATCAGCCCCAGCATTTT
- TRBJ1-2 13 TRBD1 TRBV5-4 CASGQGNDYGYTF TGTGCCAGCGGACAGGGGAACGACTATGGCTACACCTTC
- TRBJ2-5 15 TRBD1 TRBV27 CASSSTKGAWETQYF TGTGCCAGCAGTTCTACGAAGGGGGCATGGGAGACCCAGTACTTC
once TRBJ2-3 13 TRBD2 TRBV10-1 CASSVAGADTQYF TGCGCCAGCAGCGTAGCGGGGGCCGATACGCAGTATTTT
few TRBJ1-1 12 TRBD1 TRBV9 CASSGQGTEAFF TGTGCCAGCAGCGGACAGGGGACTGAAGCTTTCTTT
once TRBJ2-3 17 - TRBV7-8 CASSLERWGETTDTQYF TGTGCCAGCAGCTTAGAAAGGTGGGGCGAGACGACAGATACGCAGTATTTT
few TRBJ1-1 11 - TRBV20-1 CSAMRYPEAFF TGCAGTGCTATGAGATACCCTGAAGCTTTCTTT
once TRBJ2-1 15 TRBD1 TRBV6-5 CASSYPGQGVGEQFF TGTGCCAGCAGTTACCCGGGACAGGGGGTGGGTGAGCAGTTCTTC
- TRBJ1-1 16 - TRBV6-6 CASSYSSGGHLTEAFF TGTGCCAGCAGTTACTCGAGCGGGGGACACCTCACTGAAGCTTTCTTT
few TRBJ2-7 15 TRBD2 TRBV6-1 CASSETPAGGYEQYF TGTGCCAGCAGTGAAACCCCAGCGGGGGGCTACGAGCAGTACTTC
- TRBJ2-1 15 TRBD2 TRBV5-6 CASSSRGGSYNEQFF TGTGCCAGCAGCTCCCGCGGGGGTTCCTACAATGAGCAGTTCTTC
- TRBJ2-1 16 TRBD2 TRBV11-3 CASSIGTSGRSNEQFF TGTGCCAGCAGCATCGGGACTAGCGGGAGAAGTAATGAGCAGTTCTTC
- TRBJ1-2 16 - TRBV5-5 CASSLEGRGQDYGYTF TGTGCCAGCAGCTTGGAAGGCAGGGGACAAGACTATGGCTACACCTTC
- TRBJ1-2 17 - TRBV4-1 CASSPSLPRTDIYGYTF TGCGCCAGCAGCCCATCACTACCCCGGACAGACATCTATGGCTACACCTTC